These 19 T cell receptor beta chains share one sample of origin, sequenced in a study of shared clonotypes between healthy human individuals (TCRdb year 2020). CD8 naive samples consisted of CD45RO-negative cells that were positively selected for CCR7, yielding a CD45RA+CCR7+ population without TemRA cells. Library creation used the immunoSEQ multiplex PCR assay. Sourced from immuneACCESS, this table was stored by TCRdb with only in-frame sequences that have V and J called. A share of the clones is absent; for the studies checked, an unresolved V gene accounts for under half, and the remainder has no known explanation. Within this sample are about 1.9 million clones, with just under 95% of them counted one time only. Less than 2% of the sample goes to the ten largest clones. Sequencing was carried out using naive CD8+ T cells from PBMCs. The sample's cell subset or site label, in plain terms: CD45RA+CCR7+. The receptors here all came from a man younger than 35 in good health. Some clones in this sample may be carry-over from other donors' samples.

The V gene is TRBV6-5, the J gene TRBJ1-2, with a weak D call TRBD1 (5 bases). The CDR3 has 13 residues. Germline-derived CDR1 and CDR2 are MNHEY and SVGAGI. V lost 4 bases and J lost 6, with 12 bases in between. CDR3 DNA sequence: TGTGCCAGCAGTTCCGGGACCGAGGATGGCTACACCTTC. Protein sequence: CASSSGTEDGYTF.

CDR3: CAWSALGGGYQETQYF. The CDR3 nucleotides read TGTGCCTGGAGTGCTTTAGGGGGAGGGTACCAAGAGACCCAGTACTTC. The chain combines TRBV30 with TRBJ2-5, with a weak D call TRBD2 (7 bases). Trimming pared 1 base from V and 0 bases from J, leaving 15 bases between. The CDR3 sequence is 16 residues long. Germline V lookup: CDR1 GTSNPN, CDR2 SVGIG (reference sequence).

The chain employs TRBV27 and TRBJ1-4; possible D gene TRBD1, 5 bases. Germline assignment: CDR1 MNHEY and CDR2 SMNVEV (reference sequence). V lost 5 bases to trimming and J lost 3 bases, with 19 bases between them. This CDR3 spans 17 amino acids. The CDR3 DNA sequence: TGTGCCAGCAGTCCCCTTGGGACTGTTCGGGCTAATGAAAAACTGTTTTTT. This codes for CASSPLGTVRANEKLFF.

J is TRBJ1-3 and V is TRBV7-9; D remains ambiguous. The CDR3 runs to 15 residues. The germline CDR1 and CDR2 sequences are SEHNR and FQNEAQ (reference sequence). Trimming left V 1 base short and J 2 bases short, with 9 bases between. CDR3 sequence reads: CASSLGEVPGNTIYF. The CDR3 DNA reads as TGTGCCAGCAGCTTAGGGGAGGTGCCTGGAAACACCATATATTTT. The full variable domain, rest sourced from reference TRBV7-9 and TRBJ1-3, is DTGVSQNPRHKITKRGQNVTFRCDPISEHNRLYWYRQTLGQGPEFLTYFQNEAQLEKSRLLSDRFSAERPKGSFSTLEIQRTEQGDSAMYLCASSLGEVPGNTIYFGEGSWLTVV.

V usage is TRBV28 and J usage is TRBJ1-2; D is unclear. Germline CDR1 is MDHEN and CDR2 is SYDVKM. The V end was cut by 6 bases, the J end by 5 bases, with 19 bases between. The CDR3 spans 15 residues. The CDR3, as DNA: TGTGCCAGCAGCCAATATCAGAGGACTTCATATGGCTACACCTTC. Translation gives CASSQYQRTSYGYTF.

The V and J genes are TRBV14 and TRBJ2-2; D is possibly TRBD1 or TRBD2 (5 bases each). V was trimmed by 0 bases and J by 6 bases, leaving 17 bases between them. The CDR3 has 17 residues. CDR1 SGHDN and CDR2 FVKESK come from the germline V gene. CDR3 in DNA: TGTGCCAGCAGCCAAGAGCTGACTTGGGGGATACCCGGGGAGCTGTTTTTT. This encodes CASSQELTWGIPGELFF.

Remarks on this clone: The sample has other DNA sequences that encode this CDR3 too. Here the CDR3 DNA reads TGTGCCAGCAGTTTATCGAAGGGACACCTAACCTACGAGCAGTACTTC. Its protein product is CASSLSKGHLTYEQYF. The chain links TRBV27 to TRBJ2-7; a weak D match, TRBD1 (6 bases). CDR3 length: 16 residues. Germline assignment: CDR1 MNHEY and CDR2 SMNVEV (reference sequence). Trimming took 0 bases from V and 2 from J, leaving 14 bases between them.

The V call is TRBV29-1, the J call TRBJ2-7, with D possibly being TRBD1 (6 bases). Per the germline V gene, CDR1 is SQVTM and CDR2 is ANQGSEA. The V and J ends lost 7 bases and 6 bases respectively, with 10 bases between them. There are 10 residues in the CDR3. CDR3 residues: CSGLQGEQYF. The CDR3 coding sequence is TGCAGCGGCCTACAGGGCGAGCAGTACTTC.

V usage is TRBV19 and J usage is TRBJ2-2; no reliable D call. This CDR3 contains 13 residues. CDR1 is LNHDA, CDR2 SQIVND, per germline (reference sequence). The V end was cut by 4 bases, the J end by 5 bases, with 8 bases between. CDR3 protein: CASSTPFTGELFF. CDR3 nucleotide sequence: TGTGCCAGTAGTACCCCCTTTACCGGGGAGCTGTTTTTT.

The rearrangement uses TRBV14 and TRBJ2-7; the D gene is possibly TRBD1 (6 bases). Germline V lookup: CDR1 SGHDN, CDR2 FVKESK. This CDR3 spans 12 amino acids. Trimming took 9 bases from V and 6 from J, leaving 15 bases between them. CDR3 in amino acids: CASTGSLGEQYF. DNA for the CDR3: TGTGCCAGTACAGGGTCCCTTGGCGAGCAGTACTTC. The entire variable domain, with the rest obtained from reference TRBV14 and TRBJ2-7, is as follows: EAGVTQFPSHSVIEKGQTVTLRCDPISGHDNLYWYRRVMGKEIKFLLHFVKESKQDESGMPNNRFLAERTGGTYSTLKVQPAELEDSGVYFCASTGSLGEQYFGPGTRLTVT.

This CDR3 is CAIGTGNEQYF. Written as DNA, the CDR3 is TGTGCCATCGGGACTGGGAACGAGCAGTACTTC. The genes are TRBV10-3 and TRBJ2-7; TRBD2 might be the D (6 bases). This CDR3 has 11 amino acids. The V and J ends lost 8 bases and 5 bases respectively, with 10 bases between them. The germline V gene encodes CDR1 ENHRY and CDR2 SYGVKD.

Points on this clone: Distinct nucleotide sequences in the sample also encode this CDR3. CDR3 region: CASSVGNNEQYF. The CDR3 DNA follows: TGTGCCAGCAGCGTAGGGAATAACGAGCAGTACTTC. This chain joins TRBV9 and TRBJ2-7, with D unresolved. Germline loops: CDR1 SGDLS, CDR2 YYNGEE. CDR3 length: 12 amino acids. V lost 0 bases to trimming and J lost 5 bases, with 6 bases between them.

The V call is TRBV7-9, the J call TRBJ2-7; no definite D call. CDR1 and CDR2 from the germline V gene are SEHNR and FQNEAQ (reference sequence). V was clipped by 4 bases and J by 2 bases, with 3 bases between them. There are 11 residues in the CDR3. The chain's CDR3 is CASSYTYEQYF. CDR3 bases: TGTGCCAGCAGCTACACCTACGAGCAGTACTTC.

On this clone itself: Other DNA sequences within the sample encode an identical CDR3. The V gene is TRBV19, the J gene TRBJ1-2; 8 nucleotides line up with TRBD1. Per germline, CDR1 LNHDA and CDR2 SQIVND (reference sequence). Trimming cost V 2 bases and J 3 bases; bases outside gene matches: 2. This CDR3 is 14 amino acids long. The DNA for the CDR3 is TGTGCCAGTAGTATAAGGGGACAGGACTATGGCTACACCTTC. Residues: CASSIRGQDYGYTF.

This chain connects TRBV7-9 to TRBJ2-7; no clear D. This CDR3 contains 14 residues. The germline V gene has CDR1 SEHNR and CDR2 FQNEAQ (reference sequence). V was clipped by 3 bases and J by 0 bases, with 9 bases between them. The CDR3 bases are TGTGCCAGCAGCTTCAATTCTCTCTCCTACGAGCAGTACTTC. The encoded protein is CASSFNSLSYEQYF.

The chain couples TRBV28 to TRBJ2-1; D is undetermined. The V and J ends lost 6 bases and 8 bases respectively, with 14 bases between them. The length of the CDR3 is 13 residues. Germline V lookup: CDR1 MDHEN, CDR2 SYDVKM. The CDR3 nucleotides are TGTGCCAGCAGCCCCATCAGGCGCCATGAGCAGTTCTTC. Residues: CASSPIRRHEQFF.

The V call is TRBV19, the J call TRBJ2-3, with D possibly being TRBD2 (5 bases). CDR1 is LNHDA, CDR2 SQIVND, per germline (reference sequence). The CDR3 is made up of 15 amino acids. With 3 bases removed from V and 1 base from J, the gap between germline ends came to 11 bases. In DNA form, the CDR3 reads TGTGCCAGTAGTATCCGGGGATTGGGCACAGATACGCAGTATTTT. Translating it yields CASSIRGLGTDTQYF.

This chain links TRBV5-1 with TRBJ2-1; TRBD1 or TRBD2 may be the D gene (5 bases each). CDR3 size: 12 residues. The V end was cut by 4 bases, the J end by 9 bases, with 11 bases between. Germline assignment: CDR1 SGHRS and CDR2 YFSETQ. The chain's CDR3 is CASSPPGPEQFF. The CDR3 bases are TGCGCCAGCAGCCCCCCGGGACCTGAGCAGTTCTTC.

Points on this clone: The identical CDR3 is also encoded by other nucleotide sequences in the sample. The CDR3: CASSLFPTYEQYF. The CDR3, as DNA: TGTGCCAGCAGTTTATTCCCTACCTACGAGCAGTACTTC. This chain uses TRBV27 with TRBJ2-7; D gene unclear. The CDR3 is 13 amino acids. Germline V gives CDR1 MNHEY, CDR2 SMNVEV (reference sequence). The V end lost 1 base, the J end lost 2 bases, and 6 bases lay between the germline ends.